The next 13 T cell receptor beta chains were all read from a single sample in a study of cytomegalovirus exposure and HLA in healthy donors. Generated by immunoSEQ multiplex PCR, the TCRdb table keeps only in-frame clones and is missing some. The sample consists of 170,000 or so clones, 80% to 85% of them appearing once. Sequencing was done on a sample of PBMCs. The source is a woman aged 18-29 years in good health and CMV-seropositive.

The V gene is TRBV5-1, the J gene TRBJ1-1; 8 positions agree with TRBD1. Germline CDR1 reads SGHRS; CDR2 reads YFSETQ. V shed 4 bases and J 4 bases; nucleotides not matched to a gene: 6. The CDR3 is 14 amino acids. The CDR3 spells CASSVSTGGTEAFF. The CDR3 coding sequence is TGCGCCAGCAGCGTTTCAACAGGGGGCACTGAAGCTTTCTTT.

As DNA, the CDR3 is TGTGCCAGCAGTGTACAGGGAACCGGGGAGCTGTTTTTT. The encoded protein is CASSVQGTGELFF. The rearrangement uses TRBV6-1 and TRBJ2-2; D might be TRBD1 (6 bases). V lost 4 bases, J lost 5 bases, and 8 bases lay in between. The V gene's germline CDR1 is MNHNS and CDR2 SASEGT. This CDR3 is built from 13 residues.

The chain couples TRBV7-7 to TRBJ2-5; TRBD2 matches 12 bases. With 1 base clipped from V and 2 bases from J, the junction kept 5 bases outside the gene matches. Germline lookup yields CDR1 SSHAT and CDR2 FNYEAQ (reference sequence). The CDR3 spans 17 residues. This CDR3 is CASSLGLAGAFQETQYF. DNA of the CDR3: TGTGCCAGCAGCTTAGGACTAGCGGGGGCGTTTCAAGAGACCCAGTACTTC.

The V call is TRBV6-1, the J call TRBJ2-4; unclear D gene. The CDR3 spans 13 residues. Germline V lookup: CDR1 MNHNS, CDR2 SASEGT. Trimming took 5 bases from V and 7 from J, leaving 12 bases between them. CDR3 in amino acids: CASSSGYFNIQYF. The CDR3 DNA sequence: TGTGCCAGCAGTTCCGGGTACTTTAACATTCAGTACTTC.

V usage is TRBV9 and J usage is TRBJ2-2; tentatively, D is TRBD1 (6 bases). The CDR3 contains 18 residues. Deletions cut 3 bases from V and 6 bases from J, with 24 bases between. Germline V CDR1 and CDR2: SGDLS, YYNGEE. The CDR3 reads CASSDPLPTGEGAGELFF. The DNA of the CDR3 is TGTGCCAGCAGCGACCCCTTACCTACCGGCGAGGGGGCCGGGGAGCTGTTTTTT.

The CDR3: CASSPTGDRGPLNTEAFF. DNA of the CDR3: TGTGCCAGCAGCCCCACCGGGGACAGGGGGCCCTTGAACACTGAAGCTTTCTTT. This rearrangement joins TRBV7-3 to TRBJ1-1; TRBD1 aligns across 12 bases. Germline assignment: CDR1 SGHTA and CDR2 FQGTGA. The CDR3 contains 18 residues. With 5 bases clipped from V and 0 bases from J, the junction kept 10 bases outside the gene matches.

The chain uses TRBV4-3 and TRBJ2-2; 11 nucleotides match TRBD2. V shed 0 bases and J 4 bases; nucleotides not matched to a gene: 1. CDR3 length: 16 amino acids. From germline, CDR1 is LGHNA and CDR2 YSLEER. The CDR3 here is CASSQEGLAVTGELFF. In DNA, the CDR3 is TGCGCCAGCAGCCAAGAGGGACTAGCGGTCACCGGGGAGCTGTTTTTT.

The chain recombines TRBV7-3 with TRBJ2-2, with 10 bases matching TRBD1. The V and J ends lost 8 bases and 4 bases, in that order; junction bases with no gene match: 4. CDR3 length: 14 residues. Germline CDR1 SGHTA, CDR2 FQGTGA. CDR3 bases: TGTGCCAGCGCCCGGGACAGGGGCACCGGGGAGCTGTTTTTT. Its translation is CASARDRGTGELFF.

This chain joins TRBV4-3 and TRBJ2-5; TRBD1 agrees at 10 bases. The germline gives CDR1 LGHNA, CDR2 YSLEER. This CDR3 contains 16 residues. The trim removed 2 bases at V and 0 bases at J, leaving 3 bases unmatched. The CDR3: CASSQNGQGDQETQYF. CDR3 DNA sequence: TGCGCCAGCAGCCAAAATGGACAGGGGGACCAAGAGACCCAGTACTTC.

The CDR3 here is CASSLGGENTEAFF. DNA of the CDR3: TGCGCCAGCAGCTTGGGGGGAGAGAACACTGAAGCTTTCTTT. J is TRBJ1-1 and V is TRBV5-1; D gene unclear. V gave up 0 bases and J gave up 1 base, with 7 bases separating them. The CDR3 totals 14 residues. Germline V lookup: CDR1 SGHRS, CDR2 YFSETQ. Full variable domain (remainder filled in from reference TRBV5-1 and TRBJ1-1): KAGVTQTPRYLIKTRGQQVTLSCSPISGHRSVSWYQQTPGQGLQFLFEYFSETQRNKGNFPGRFSGRQFSNSRSEMNVSTLELGDSALYLCASSLGGENTEAFFGQGTRLTVV.

CDR3 amino acids: CASSVPDRVFSDEQYF. CDR3 in DNA: TGTGCCAGCAGTGTACCGGACAGGGTTTTTTCGGACGAGCAGTACTTC. The J gene is TRBJ2-7, the V gene TRBV2; 8 bases match TRBD1. With 4 bases clipped from V and 5 bases from J, the junction kept 13 bases outside the gene matches. The CDR3 spans 16 residues. CDR1 and CDR2 (germline): SNHLY, FYNNEI.

The chain combines TRBV6-7 with TRBJ2-7; D might be TRBD1 (5 bases). TRBV6-7 is assigned to the ORF class and has an uncertain function. Trimming cost V 5 bases and J 7 bases, with 21 bases left between them. This CDR3 spans 15 amino acids. CDR3 in amino acids: CASSDPDRPSGEQYF. The DNA for the CDR3 is TGTGCCAGCAGTGACCCCGACAGACCATCTGGAGAGCAGTACTTC.

The rearrangement joins TRBV27 to TRBJ2-2; 7 nucleotides match TRBD1. Germline V gene data show CDR1 as MNHEY and CDR2 as SMNVEV (reference sequence). The junction had 16 bases not matched to a gene; V was cut back by 8 bases and J by 1 base. The CDR3 runs to 18 residues. The CDR3 DNA follows: TGTGCCAGCCTCCCCCTTGGAGCTCGGACAGGGAACACCGGGGAGCTGTTTTTT. It is translated as CASLPLGARTGNTGELFF.